What follows is one TCR beta chain and its context. Its antigen remains unknown. Produced via immunoSEQ multiplex PCR; TCRdb's table is partial and in-frame only. The repertoire holds roughly 40,000 clones, 95% seen once, with 0.85% to 1% in the top ten. This CDR3 region has 15 residues. CDR1 and CDR2 (germline): SEHNR, FQNEAQ (reference sequence). The V end was cut by 1 base, the J end by 1 base, with 10 bases between. The source of the sample is a study of T cell clonotyping in hematopoietic cell transplantation. Study-level points and caveats: Graft donor and pretransplant recipient Inverse Simpson Index values predicted broader posttransplant TCR diversity. At the given depth, recipient repertoires were over 95% de novo clonotypes.

Sequenced: peripheral blood mononuclear cells. This chain joins TRBV7-9 and TRBJ1-2; D perhaps matches TRBD1 (6 bases). The TCR comes from a man in his thirties or forties in good health. Some clones in this sample may be carry-over from other donors' samples. The CDR3 DNA reads TGTGCCAGCAGCTTAGGCAGGGGAGTTAACTATGGCTACACCTTC. The encoded protein is CASSLGRGVNYGYTF.